This T cell receptor (beta chain) appears in the sequencing data of a study of blood T cell repertoires in COVID-19. For the study at large: Sites across the United States, Italy and Spain contributed samples from acute and convalescent COVID-19. The cDNA or gDNA used as material had been derived from T cells, B-cell-depleted T cells, or PBMCs.

The junction had 7 bases not matched to a gene; V was cut back by 6 bases and J by 2 bases. Germline-derived CDR1 and CDR2 are MNHEY and SVGAGI. The CDR3 runs to 15 residues. This clone was picked up one time. Per the study methods: Amplification from reference gene primers served as the basis for estimated nucleated cell counts. Method: immunoSEQ multiplex PCR; TCRdb's copy keeps in-frame clones and lacks some. V, J and clone size are taken as reported in that table, and D and trimming were inferred from the DNA itself. In the table there are about 100,000 clones, about 84% of which are singletons. V gene TRBV6-5 combines with J gene TRBJ1-5, with 7 bases lining up with TRBD1. Sequences were obtained from peripheral blood. This TCR derives from a human donor in a cohort sampled during active COVID-19. The DNA for the CDR3 is TGTGCCAGCAGGGAGCAGGGGGGTGGCAATCAGCCCCAGCATTTT. Its protein product is CASREQGGGNQPQHF.